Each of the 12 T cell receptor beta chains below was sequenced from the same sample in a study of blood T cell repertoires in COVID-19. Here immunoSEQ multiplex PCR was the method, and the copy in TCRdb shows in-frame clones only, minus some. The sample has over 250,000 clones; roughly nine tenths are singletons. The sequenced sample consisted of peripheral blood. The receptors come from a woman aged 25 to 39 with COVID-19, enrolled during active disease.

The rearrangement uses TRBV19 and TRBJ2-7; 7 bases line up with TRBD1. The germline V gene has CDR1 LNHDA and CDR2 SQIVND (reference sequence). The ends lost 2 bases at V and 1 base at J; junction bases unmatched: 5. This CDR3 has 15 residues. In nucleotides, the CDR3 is TGTGCCAGTAGTATACGCCGGGACAGTTCCTACGAGCAGTACTTC. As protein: CASSIRRDSSYEQYF. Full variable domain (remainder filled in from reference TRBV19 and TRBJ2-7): DGGITQSPKYLFRKEGQNVTLSCEQNLNHDAMYWYRQDPGQGLRLIYYSQIVNDFQKGDIAEGYSVSREKKESFPLTVTSAQKNPTAFYLCASSIRRDSSYEQYFGPGTRLTVT.

The CDR3 is CAWSRDRSYEQYF. Written as DNA, the CDR3 is TGTGCCTGGAGTCGGGACAGATCCTACGAGCAGTACTTC. This rearrangement joins TRBV30 to TRBJ2-7, with 7 bases identical to TRBD1. The CDR3 is made up of 13 amino acids. V shed 2 bases and J 1 base; nucleotides not matched to a gene: 2. Looked up from germline, CDR1 is GTSNPN and CDR2 is SVGIG (reference sequence).

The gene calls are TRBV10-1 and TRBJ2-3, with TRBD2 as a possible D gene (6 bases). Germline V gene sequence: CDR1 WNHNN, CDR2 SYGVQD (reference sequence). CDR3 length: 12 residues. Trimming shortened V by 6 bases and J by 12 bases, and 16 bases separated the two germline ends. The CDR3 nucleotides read TGCGCCAGCAGACGGGACTCCGGGTTACAGTATTTT. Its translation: CASRRDSGLQYF.

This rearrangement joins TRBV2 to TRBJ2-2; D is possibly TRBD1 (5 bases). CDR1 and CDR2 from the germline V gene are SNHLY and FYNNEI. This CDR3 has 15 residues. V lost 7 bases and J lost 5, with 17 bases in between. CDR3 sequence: CASTSQGAKTGELFF. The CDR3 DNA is TGTGCCAGCACCAGCCAGGGCGCTAAGACCGGGGAGCTGTTTTTT.

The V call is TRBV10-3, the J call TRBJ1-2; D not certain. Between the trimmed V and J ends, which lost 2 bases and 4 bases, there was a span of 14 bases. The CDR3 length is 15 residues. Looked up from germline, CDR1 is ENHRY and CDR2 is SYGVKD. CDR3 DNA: TGTGCCATCAGTGAGGTGGGCAGTAATCTCTATGGCTACACCTTC. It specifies CAISEVGSNLYGYTF.

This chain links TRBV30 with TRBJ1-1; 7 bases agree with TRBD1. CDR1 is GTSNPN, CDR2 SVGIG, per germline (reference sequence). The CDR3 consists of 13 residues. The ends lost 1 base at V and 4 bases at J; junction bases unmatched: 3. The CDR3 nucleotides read TGTGCCTGGAGTGCTACAGGGGCCACTGAAGCTTTCTTT. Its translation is CAWSATGATEAFF.

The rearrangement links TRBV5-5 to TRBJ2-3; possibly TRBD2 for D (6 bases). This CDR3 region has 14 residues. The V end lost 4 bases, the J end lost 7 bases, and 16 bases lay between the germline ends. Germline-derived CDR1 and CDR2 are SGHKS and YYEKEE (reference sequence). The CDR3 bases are TGTGCCAGCAGCGCAGGAGGGCGTCTACATACGCAGTATTTT. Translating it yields CASSAGGRLHTQYF.

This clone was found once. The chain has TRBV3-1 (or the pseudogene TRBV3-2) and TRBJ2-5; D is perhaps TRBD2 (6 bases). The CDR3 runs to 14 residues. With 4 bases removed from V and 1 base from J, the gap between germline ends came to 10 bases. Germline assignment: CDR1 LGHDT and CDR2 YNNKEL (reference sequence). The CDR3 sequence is CASSPSGRQETQYF. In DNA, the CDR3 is TGTGCCAGCAGCCCAAGCGGGCGCCAAGAGACCCAGTACTTC.

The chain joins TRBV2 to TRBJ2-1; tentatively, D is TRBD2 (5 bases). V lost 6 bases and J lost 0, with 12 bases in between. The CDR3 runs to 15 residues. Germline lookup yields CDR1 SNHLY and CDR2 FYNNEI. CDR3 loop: CASRDFQSSYNEQFF. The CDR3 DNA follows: TGTGCCAGCAGGGACTTTCAAAGCTCCTACAATGAGCAGTTCTTC.

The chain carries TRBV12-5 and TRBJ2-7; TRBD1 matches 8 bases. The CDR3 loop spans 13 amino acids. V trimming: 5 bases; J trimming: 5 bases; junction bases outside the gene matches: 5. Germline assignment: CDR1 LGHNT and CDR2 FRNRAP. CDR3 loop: CASGGQGVHEQYF. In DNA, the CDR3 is TGTGCTAGTGGTGGACAGGGAGTACACGAGCAGTACTTC.

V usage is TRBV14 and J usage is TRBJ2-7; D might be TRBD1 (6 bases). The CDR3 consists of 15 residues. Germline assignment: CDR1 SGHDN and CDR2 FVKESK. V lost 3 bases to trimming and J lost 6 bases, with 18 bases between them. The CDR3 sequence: CASSQQEALQGEQYF. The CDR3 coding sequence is TGTGCCAGCAGCCAGCAAGAGGCATTACAGGGCGAGCAGTACTTC. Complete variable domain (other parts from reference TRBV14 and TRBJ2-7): EAGVTQFPSHSVIEKGQTVTLRCDPISGHDNLYWYRRVMGKEIKFLLHFVKESKQDESGMPNNRFLAERTGGTYSTLKVQPAELEDSGVYFCASSQQEALQGEQYFGPGTRLTVT.

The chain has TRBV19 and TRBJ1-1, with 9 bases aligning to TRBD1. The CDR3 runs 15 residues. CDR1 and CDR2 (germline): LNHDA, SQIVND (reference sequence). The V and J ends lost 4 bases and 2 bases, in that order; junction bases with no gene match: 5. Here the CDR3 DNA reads TGTGCCAGTAGTACCCAGACAGGGGGAAACACTGAAGCTTTCTTT. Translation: CASSTQTGGNTEAFF.